Given below is one T cell receptor beta chain in context. The sample belongs to a study of shared clonotypes between healthy human individuals. V was trimmed by 1 base and J by 4 bases, leaving 16 bases between them. The germline V gene encodes CDR1 WNHNN and CDR2 SYGVQD (reference sequence). There are 17 residues in the CDR3. Produced via immunoSEQ multiplex PCR; TCRdb's table is partial and in-frame only. The table lists 2 million to 2.5 million clones, roughly 92% of them singletons, with approximately 0.39% in the top ten. This clonotype was obtained from a young man in good health. Some clones in this sample may be carry-over from other donors' samples. Sequencing was performed on naive CD4+ T cells from PBMCs. Indicated subset: CD45RA+ positively selected. V and J are TRBV10-1 and TRBJ2-2, with D perhaps TRBD2 (6 bases). As DNA, the CDR3 is TGCGCCAGCAGTGAGTTAGCCCCCTGGCGGGGCACCGGGGAGCTGTTTTTT. Its translation is CASSELAPWRGTGELFF.